This T cell receptor (beta chain) was identified during a study of regulatory T cells in long-lasting Graves disease. Assembly of TCR beta libraries relied on iRepertoire HTBI primers together with Arm-PCR of CDR3 regions. TCRdb called the multiplex PCR reads again in MiXCR, with one record for every CDR3 protein. The table has some 370,000 distinct CDR3 sequences, 23% seen once. Time point defined: persistent/refractory GD, antithyroid drugs over 5 years with positive TRAb. The TCR library was made from RNA that had been extracted from PBMCs in TRIzol. Trimming took 6 bases from V and 10 from J, leaving 18 bases between them. Germline-derived CDR1 and CDR2 are DFQATT and SNEGSKA (reference sequence). The CDR3 runs to 13 residues.

The TCR originated in a middle-aged woman with Graves disease. Here the sequenced sample was peripheral blood mononuclear cells (PBMCs), taken when the disease was refractory, from a patient treated with antithyroid drugs. V is TRBV20-1 and J is TRBJ1-4; D perhaps matches TRBD1 (5 bases). The CDR3 spells CSAPGQWRGKLFF. As DNA, the CDR3 is TGCAGTGCCCCGGGGCAGTGGCGTGGAAAACTGTTTTTT.